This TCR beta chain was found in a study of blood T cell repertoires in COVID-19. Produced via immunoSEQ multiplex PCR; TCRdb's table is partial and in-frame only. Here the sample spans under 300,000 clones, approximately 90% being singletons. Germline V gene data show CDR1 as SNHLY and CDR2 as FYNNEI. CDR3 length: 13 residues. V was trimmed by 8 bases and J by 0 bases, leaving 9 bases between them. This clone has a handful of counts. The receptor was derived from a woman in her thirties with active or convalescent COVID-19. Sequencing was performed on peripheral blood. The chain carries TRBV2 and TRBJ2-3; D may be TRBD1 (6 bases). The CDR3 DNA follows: TGTGCCAGCCAGAGGGGGAGCACAGATACGCAGTATTTT. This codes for CASQRGSTDTQYF.